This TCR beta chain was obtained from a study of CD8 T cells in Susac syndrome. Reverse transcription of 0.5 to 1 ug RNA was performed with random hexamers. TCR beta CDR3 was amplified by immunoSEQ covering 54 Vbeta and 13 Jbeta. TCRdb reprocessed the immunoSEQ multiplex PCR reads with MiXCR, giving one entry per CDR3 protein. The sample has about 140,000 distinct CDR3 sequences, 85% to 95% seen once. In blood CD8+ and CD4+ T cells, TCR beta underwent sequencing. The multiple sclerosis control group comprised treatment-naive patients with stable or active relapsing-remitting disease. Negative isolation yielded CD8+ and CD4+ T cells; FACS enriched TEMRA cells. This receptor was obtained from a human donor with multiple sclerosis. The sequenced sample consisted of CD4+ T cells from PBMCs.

The CDR3: CASSGSSDGSQHF. The CDR3 nucleotides read TGTGCCAGCTCCGGTTCTTCGGACGGGTCCCAGCATTTT. The rearrangement uses TRBV18 and TRBJ1-5, with D unresolved. Germline CDR1 KGHSH, CDR2 LQKENI. Trimming cost V 6 bases and J 11 bases, with 17 bases left between them. The CDR3 loop spans 13 amino acids.